The sequence of this T cell receptor beta chain was determined in a study of T cells expressing NK-cell markers. Points from the study as a whole: One observes that, in a handful of donors, these clonotypes were also the leading ones within the CD3+CD56-NKG2C+ fraction. Top CD8+ clonotypes included the dominant CD3+CD56+NKG2C+ clonotypes in six donors.

The CDR3 runs to 17 residues. Germline CDR1 DFQATT, CDR2 SNEGSKA (reference sequence). TCRdb processed the 5' RACE reads again and assigns one entry to each CDR3 protein, with no DNA. The sample totals a few hundred thousand distinct CDR3 sequences. Details on this clonotype: Its antigen remains unidentified.

Sample: blood T cells: a sorted CD56 or NKG2C T cell subset, CD4+ or CD8+ T cells, or bulk PBMC T cells (not recorded which). The sequence derives from a man aged 18-75 years in good health. V is TRBV20-1 and J is TRBJ2-5; checking the TCRdb D call of TRBD2 is not possible without DNA. The chain's CDR3 is CSASRTPLAGGQETQYF.